The TCR beta chain under discussion was sequenced for a study of blood T cell repertoires in COVID-19. Study overall: PBMCs, B-cell-depleted T cells, or T cells were the source of the cDNA or gDNA that made up the material.

CDR1 and CDR2 from the germline V gene are LNHDA and SQIVND (reference sequence). Trimming removed 9 bases at V and 4 bases at J, with 15 bases between. The CDR3 totals 13 residues. Generated by immunoSEQ multiplex PCR, the TCRdb table keeps only in-frame clones and is missing some. Among over 120,000 clones listed, 75% to 90% were seen once. The chain carries TRBV19 and TRBJ1-1; D might be TRBD1 (6 bases). This receptor was identified in a man aged 50-60 years who had recovered from COVID-19. Sequencing used peripheral blood. The DNA for the CDR3 is TGTGCCAGCTCGACAGGAGCCAGCACTGAAGCTTTCTTT. Translation gives CASSTGASTEAFF.